This passage covers 24 T cell receptor beta chains from one sample sequenced in a study of T cells after yellow fever vaccination. A single record per CDR3 protein comes from TCRdb applying MiXCR to the 5' RACE reads. The sample has approximately 250,000 distinct CDR3 sequences, about 3.7% seen once. The specimen comprised PBMCs, sampled 15 days after the yellow fever booster vaccination. The receptors originated from a man aged 18 to 29 who received the YFV17D yellow fever vaccine.

This clonotype was seen at least ten times. The V gene is TRBV6-6, the J gene TRBJ2-7, with 9 positions matching TRBD2. V lost 5 bases, J lost 9 bases, and 11 bases stayed unmatched. This CDR3 region has 14 residues. Germline V lookup: CDR1 MNHNY, CDR2 SVGAGI (reference sequence). The CDR3 nucleotides read TGTGCCAGCAGTCGCCTGCCGGGACTAGCTGTGCAGTACGTC. It is translated as CASSRLPGLAVQYV.

A word on this clonotype: This could be a read error, since a much larger clone is one nucleotide away. The chain couples TRBV10-3 to TRBJ2-2; 7 positions agree with TRBD1. Germline V gene sequence: CDR1 ENHRY, CDR2 SYGVKD. This CDR3 contains 16 residues. This CDR3 reads CAISESKGQLAGELYF. The CDR3 coding sequence is TGTGCCATCAGTGAGTCGAAGGGACAGCTTGCCGGGGAGCTGTATTTT.

This clonotype was seen only a few times. The chain recombines TRBV3-1 with TRBJ1-1, with TRBD1 matching 8 bases. The V and J ends lost 5 bases and 5 bases, in that order; junction bases with no gene match: 7. CDR1 is LGHDT and CDR2 is YNNKEL in the germline V gene (reference sequence). This CDR3 contains 14 residues. The CDR3: CASSTTGDWTEAFF. The CDR3 nucleotides read TGTGCCAGCAGCACGACAGGGGATTGGACTGAAGCTTTCTTT.

This clonotype was detected ten times or more. This rearrangement joins TRBV6-6 to TRBJ2-7, with D perhaps TRBD2 (7 bases). The germline CDR1 and CDR2 sequences are MNHNY and SVGAGI (reference sequence). The CDR3 length is 15 residues. V lost 0 bases to trimming and J lost 7 bases, with 16 bases between them. CDR3 in DNA: TGTGCCAGCAGTTACTCGATCCGGGGGGCTGGTGAGCAGTACTTC. This gives the protein CASSYSIRGAGEQYF.

This clonotype was observed many times. The rearrangement links TRBV6-6 to TRBJ1-5; D not certain. This CDR3 is 12 amino acids long. V was shortened by 2 bases and J by 5 bases, with 4 bases between the two germline ends. Per the germline V gene, CDR1 is MNHNY and CDR2 is SVGAGI (reference sequence). Here the CDR3 reads CASSYGYQPQHF. CDR3 bases: TGTGCCAGCAGTTACGGCTATCAGCCCCAGCATTTT.

At least ten counts were recorded for this clonotype. The chain uses TRBV7-2 and TRBJ2-3, with D tentatively TRBD2 (7 bases). CDR1 is SGHTA, CDR2 FQGNSA, per germline. CDR3 length: 15 residues. V gave up 6 bases and J gave up 4 bases, with 17 bases separating them. The CDR3 is CASRTGLGGPDTQYF. The CDR3 nucleotides are TGTGCCAGCAGAACAGGCCTGGGGGGGCCAGATACGCAGTATTTT.

This clonotype has a count of ten or more. The V gene is TRBV12-3 or TRBV12-4, the J gene TRBJ2-6, with 7 nucleotides matching TRBD1. This CDR3 has 15 amino acids. V shed 5 bases, J shed 1 base, and the junction held 2 bases outside the gene matches. The DNA of the CDR3 is TGTGCCAGCAGTCGACAGGGATCTGGGGCCAACGTCCTGACTTTC. Its translation: CASSRQGSGANVLTF.

This clonotype was seen at least ten times. V is TRBV20-1 and J is TRBJ1-6, with D perhaps matching TRBD1 (6 bases). CDR1 is DFQATT and CDR2 is SNEGSKA in the germline V gene (reference sequence). The length of the CDR3 is 15 residues. The ends were cut back, 0 bases at V and 9 bases at J, with 15 bases in the middle. Here the CDR3 reads CSARDTGGEGSPLHF. The CDR3 DNA reads TGCAGTGCTAGAGATACGGGGGGCGAGGGTTCACCCCTCCACTTT.

This clonotype has ten or more counts. The chain has TRBV7-2 and TRBJ2-7; 7 positions match TRBD1. Germline-derived CDR1 and CDR2 are SGHTA and FQGNSA. The CDR3 runs to 17 residues. Unmatched junction bases numbered 11, after V lost 2 bases and J lost 1 base. The CDR3 here is CASSLSYSGTVSYEQYF. CDR3 in DNA: TGTGCCAGCAGCTTAAGTTACTCCGGGACAGTATCCTACGAGCAGTACTTC.

The rearrangement joins TRBV24-1 to TRBJ2-5; 12 bases line up with TRBD2. Germline V lookup: CDR1 KGHDR, CDR2 SFDVKD. The CDR3 extends over 16 amino acids. V shed 2 bases and J 5 bases; nucleotides not matched to a gene: 5. The CDR3 sequence: CATSDSGLAGLETQYF. The CDR3 nucleotides are TGTGCCACCAGTGATTCCGGACTAGCGGGGTTGGAGACCCAGTACTTC.

This clonotype was observed at least ten times. V is TRBV7-2 and J is TRBJ1-2; D not certain. V dropped 1 base and J dropped 5 bases, with 11 bases sitting between them. CDR3 length: 14 residues. Germline-derived CDR1 and CDR2 are SGHTA and FQGNSA. CDR3 DNA: TGTGCCAGCAGCTTAGATCCGGGGTGGTATGGCTACACCTTC. Residues: CASSLDPGWYGYTF.

In its sample, this clonotype was seen many times. The genes are TRBV7-8 and TRBJ2-2, with D unresolved. This CDR3 has 15 amino acids. Germline V CDR1 and CDR2: SGHVS, FQNEAQ. V was trimmed by 3 bases and J by 0 bases, leaving 8 bases between them. The CDR3 reads CASSFPVTNTGELFF. As DNA, the CDR3 is TGTGCCAGCAGCTTTCCTGTTACGAACACCGGGGAGCTGTTTTTT.

This clonotype was detected many times. This sequence joins TRBV7-9 and TRBJ2-7; D call uncertain. V dropped 5 bases and J dropped 4 bases, with 9 bases sitting between them. This CDR3 is built from 12 residues. Germline CDR1 is SEHNR and CDR2 is FQNEAQ (reference sequence). The CDR3 DNA reads TGTGCCAGCAGCGCGGACCGGTACGAGCAGTACTTC. It translates to CASSADRYEQYF.

This clonotype was picked up many times. The CDR3 DNA is TGTGCCAGCAGTTTCCACGGTCGCTGGAGTGAGCAGTTCTTC. It translates to CASSFHGRWSEQFF. The chain has TRBV28 and TRBJ2-1; D call uncertain. V gave up 3 bases and J gave up 9 bases, with 15 bases separating them. CDR1 is MDHEN and CDR2 is SYDVKM in the germline V gene. The CDR3 runs 14 residues.

There are many counts of this clonotype. The rearrangement uses TRBV9 and TRBJ2-5; D may correspond to TRBD1 or TRBD2 (5 bases each). V lost 4 bases and J lost 5, with 12 bases in between. The CDR3 has 13 amino acids. The germline V gene has CDR1 SGDLS and CDR2 YYNGEE. The CDR3, as DNA: TGTGCCAGCAGCAGGGACCCCACTGAGACCCAGTACTTC. Amino acid sequence: CASSRDPTETQYF.

This clonotype was seen at least ten times. The genes are TRBV5-1 and TRBJ1-1, with no clear D. Germline CDR1 and CDR2: SGHRS and YFSETQ. The CDR3 has 13 residues. Between the trimmed V and J ends, which lost 4 bases and 0 bases, there was a span of 7 bases. Written as DNA, the CDR3 is TGCGCCAGCAGCCCGGGTCTGAACACTGAAGCTTTCTTT. Its translation: CASSPGLNTEAFF. The variable domain in full, completed from reference TRBV5-1 and TRBJ1-1, reads KAGVTQTPRYLIKTRGQQVTLSCSPISGHRSVSWYQQTPGQGLQFLFEYFSETQRNKGNFPGRFSGRQFSNSRSEMNVSTLELGDSALYLCASSPGLNTEAFFGQGTRLTVV.

This clonotype was seen at least ten times. This sequence joins TRBV5-1 and TRBJ2-3; D is possibly TRBD1 (5 bases). Per germline, CDR1 SGHRS and CDR2 YFSETQ. The CDR3 is 16 amino acids. Trimming left V 0 bases short and J 0 bases short, with 11 bases between. The CDR3 DNA follows: TGCGCCAGCAGCTTGGATTCAGGGCTTAGCACAGATACGCAGTATTTT. Amino acid sequence: CASSLDSGLSTDTQYF.

CDR3 region: CAWSVWDGEGAFF. The CDR3 DNA reads TGTGCCTGGAGTGTATGGGACGGAGAGGGGGCTTTCTTT. This chain links TRBV30 with TRBJ1-1; D is perhaps TRBD1 (5 bases). Germline V lookup: CDR1 GTSNPN, CDR2 SVGIG (reference sequence). The CDR3 loop spans 13 amino acids. The V and J ends lost 0 bases and 11 bases respectively, with 16 bases between them.

This clonotype was found many times. The DNA of the CDR3 is TGTGCCAGCAGCTTACAGGACAGGGTCAATGAAAAACTGTTTTTT. It yields the protein CASSLQDRVNEKLFF. The chain is built from TRBV7-2 and TRBJ1-4, with 8 bases matching TRBD1. The V segment lost 2 bases and the J segment 5 bases; nucleotides outside the gene matches: 4. There are 15 residues in the CDR3. Germline assignment: CDR1 SGHTA and CDR2 FQGNSA.

The table lists this clonotype with many counts. This chain joins TRBV6-2 or TRBV6-3 and TRBJ2-1, with a tentative D call TRBD2 (5 bases). The germline CDR1 and CDR2 sequences are MNHEY and SVGEGT. The CDR3 length is 17 residues. Trimming removed 5 bases at V and 2 bases at J, with 19 bases between. The CDR3 loop is CASSEKWPSLPYNEQFF. CDR3 nucleotides: TGTGCCAGCAGTGAAAAGTGGCCTAGCCTACCCTACAATGAGCAGTTCTTC.

The J gene is TRBJ1-2, the V gene TRBV25-1, with D possibly being TRBD1 (5 bases). V lost 8 bases, J lost 4 bases, and 38 bases lay in between. The V gene's germline CDR1 is MGHDK and CDR2 SYGVNS. The CDR3 covers 21 residues. The CDR3 sequence: CASLGGGNKGPGAKKFYGYTF. In DNA form, the CDR3 reads TGTGCCAGCCTGGGGGGAGGCAACAAAGGCCCCGGGGCGAAGAAATTCTATGGCTACACCTTC.

This clonotype was seen repeatedly, ten times or more. This chain connects TRBV6-5 to TRBJ2-1, with D tentatively TRBD1 (6 bases). The CDR3 length is 11 residues. Per the germline V gene, CDR1 is MNHEY and CDR2 is SVGAGI. Trimming took 4 bases from V and 8 from J, leaving 6 bases between them. The CDR3 DNA is TGTGCCAGCAGTTGGGGGCATGAGCAGTTCTTC. This sequence encodes CASSWGHEQFF.

The J gene is TRBJ2-1, the V gene TRBV12-3 or TRBV12-4; 12 bases map to TRBD2. Unmatched junction bases numbered 5, after V lost 3 bases and J lost 8 bases. The length of the CDR3 is 15 residues. The CDR3 nucleotides read TGTGCCAGCAGTTTGGCTAGCGGGGGGGGCTATGAGCAGTTCTTC. Its translation is CASSLASGGGYEQFF.

This clonotype appeared many times. This rearrangement joins TRBV15 to TRBJ2-2; D could derive from TRBD1 or TRBD2 (6 bases each). Per germline, CDR1 LNHNV and CDR2 YYDKDF (reference sequence). This CDR3 contains 14 residues. Between the trimmed V and J ends, which lost 4 bases and 7 bases, there was a span of 13 bases. The CDR3 DNA reads as TGTGCCACCAGCAAACCTGGAGGGGGCGGGGAGCTGTTTTTT. Its translation: CATSKPGGGGELFF.